The T cell receptor (beta chain) described here comes from a study of graft-versus-host responses after intestinal transplantation. In the study overall: Those transplanted obtained multivisceral, liver-intestinal, or isolated intestinal grafts.

Sequencing used immunoSEQ multiplex PCR; TCRdb keeps in-frame clones, though not all of them. The table shows roughly 43,000 clones, with about 95% occurring only once. Notes on this clone: As yet, its antigen is unknown.

CDR3 length equals 12 residues. Germline CDR1 reads MNHNY; CDR2 reads SVGAGI (reference sequence). Study observations and caveats: Individuals carrying graft-donor T cell macrochimerism showed high graft-versus-host to host-versus-graft clonal ratios in allografts.

This TCR was sampled from a human patient who received an intestinal transplant, so some T cells may come from the graft donor. The starting material was PBMCs, obtained around 48 weeks after intestinal transplant. The J gene is TRBJ2-5, the V gene TRBV6-6; D possibly matches TRBD1 or TRBD2 (5 bases each). The J call is in doubt because the DNA end fits TRBJ2-7 better. The CDR3 loop is CASSLGAYEQYF. CDR3 coding DNA: TGTGCCAGCAGCCTCGGGGCATACGAGCAGTACTTC.